One and the same sample provided the 4 T cell receptor beta chains below, sequenced in a study of a mutant IDH1 vaccine in newly diagnosed glioma. Time point in this sample: week 23, last vaccination. Every vaccination contained 300 ug of the mutant IDH1 20-mer peptide and was paired with topical imiquimod. These TCRs are of unknown antigen specificity. Sequencing was performed with immunoSEQ multiplex PCR; in TCRdb, only in-frame clones are kept and a portion is missing. The table lists 60,000 to 85,000 clones, approximately 85% of them singletons. Source: PBMCs, taken from a glioma patient whose treatment included an IDH1 peptide vaccine. The origin of the receptors is a woman aged 45 to 65 with glioma.

The V and J genes are TRBV6-5 and TRBJ2-1; 7 bases are a match to TRBD2. V shed 5 bases and J 2 bases; nucleotides not matched to a gene: 6. The CDR3 runs 15 residues. CDR1 and CDR2 (germline): MNHEY, SVGAGI. In nucleotides, the CDR3 is TGTGCCAGCAGTCCTAGGGGAGGGACCTACAATGAGCAGTTCTTC. The encoded protein is CASSPRGGTYNEQFF.

V and J are TRBV29-1 and TRBJ2-1; TRBD2 agrees at 8 bases. J lost 1 base, V lost 7 bases, and 6 bases had no gene match. This CDR3 has 14 amino acids. Germline-derived CDR1 and CDR2 are SQVTM and ANQGSEA. As DNA, the CDR3 is TGCAGCGCATGGACTAGCCTGTCCTACAATGAGCAGTTCTTC. Translated, it gives CSAWTSLSYNEQFF.

The V and J genes are TRBV7-8 and TRBJ2-1; TRBD2 matches at 7 bases. This CDR3 region has 17 residues. The germline V gene has CDR1 SGHVS and CDR2 FQNEAQ. V lost 5 bases to trimming and J lost 3 bases; unmatched junction nucleotides: 13. The CDR3 bases are TGTGCCAGCAGCACCCAACCGAGCGGGATGATCTACAATGAGCAGTTCTTC. It is translated as CASSTQPSGMIYNEQFF.

The rearrangement joins TRBV6-1 to TRBJ2-7; no clear D gene. CDR1 and CDR2 (germline): MNHNS, SASEGT. V gave up 4 bases and J gave up 5 bases, with 15 bases separating them. The CDR3 spans 14 residues. CDR3 nucleotide sequence: TGTGCCAGCAGTGTCGCGGCCTCCGTCCACGAGCAGTACTTC. Translation gives CASSVAASVHEQYF.